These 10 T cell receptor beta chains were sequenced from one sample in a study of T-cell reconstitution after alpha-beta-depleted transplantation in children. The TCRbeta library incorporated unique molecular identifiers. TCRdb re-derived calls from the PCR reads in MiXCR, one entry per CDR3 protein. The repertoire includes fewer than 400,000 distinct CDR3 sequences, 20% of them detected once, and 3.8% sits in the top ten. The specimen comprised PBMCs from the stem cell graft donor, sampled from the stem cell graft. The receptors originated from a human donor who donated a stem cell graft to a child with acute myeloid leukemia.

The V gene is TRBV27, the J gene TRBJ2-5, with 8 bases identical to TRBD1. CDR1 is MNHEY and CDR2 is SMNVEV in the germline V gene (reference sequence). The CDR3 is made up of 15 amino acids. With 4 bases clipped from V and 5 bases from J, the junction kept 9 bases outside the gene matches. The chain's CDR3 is CASSSVGQGLETQYF. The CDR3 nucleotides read TGTGCCAGCAGTTCCGTAGGACAGGGCTTGGAGACCCAGTACTTC.

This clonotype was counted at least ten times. CDR3 sequence (DNA): TGCAGCGTTGAAGATCTTTTCCTAGAGGAGGAGACCCAGTACTTC. It translates to CSVEDLFLEEETQYF. The chain carries TRBV29-1 and TRBJ2-5; D gene unclear. This CDR3 is built from 15 residues. Per the germline V gene, CDR1 is SQVTM and CDR2 is ANQGSEA. The V gene lost 0 bases and the J gene lost 5 bases, with 16 bases spanning the gap.

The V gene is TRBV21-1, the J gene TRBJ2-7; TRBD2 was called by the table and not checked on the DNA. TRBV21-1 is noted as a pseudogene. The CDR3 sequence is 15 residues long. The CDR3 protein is CASSKGGVAGGEQYF. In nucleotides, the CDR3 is TGTGCCAGCAGCAAAGGAGGGGTAGCGGGAGGAGAGCAGTACTTC.

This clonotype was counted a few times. The CDR3 sequence is CASSLYSRDQWNNEQFF. The DNA for the CDR3 is TGCGCCAGCAGCTTGTATTCTCGGGACCAATGGAACAATGAGCAGTTCTTC. This chain joins TRBV5-1 and TRBJ2-1; D may correspond to TRBD1 or TRBD2 (5 bases each). With 1 base removed from V and 5 bases from J, the gap between germline ends came to 19 bases. The CDR3 extends over 17 amino acids. The germline gives CDR1 SGHRS, CDR2 YFSETQ.

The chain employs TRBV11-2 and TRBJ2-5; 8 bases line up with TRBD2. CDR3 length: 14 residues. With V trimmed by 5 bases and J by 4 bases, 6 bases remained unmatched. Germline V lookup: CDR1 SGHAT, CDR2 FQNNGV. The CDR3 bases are TGTGCCAGCAGCAGAACCGGGGGGGGAGAGACCCAGTACTTC. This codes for CASSRTGGGETQYF.

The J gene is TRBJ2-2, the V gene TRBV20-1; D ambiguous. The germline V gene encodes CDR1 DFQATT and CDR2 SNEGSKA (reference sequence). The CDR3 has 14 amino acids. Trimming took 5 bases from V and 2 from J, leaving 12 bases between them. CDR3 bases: TGCAGTGCTCCGGACCAAGTTAACACCGGGGAGCTGTTTTTT. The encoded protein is CSAPDQVNTGELFF.

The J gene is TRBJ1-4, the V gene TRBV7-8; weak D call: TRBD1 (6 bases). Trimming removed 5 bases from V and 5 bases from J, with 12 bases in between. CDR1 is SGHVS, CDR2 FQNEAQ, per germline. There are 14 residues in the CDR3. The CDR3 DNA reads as TGTGCCAGCAGCATCAGACAGGACAATGAAAAACTGTTTTTT. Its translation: CASSIRQDNEKLFF.

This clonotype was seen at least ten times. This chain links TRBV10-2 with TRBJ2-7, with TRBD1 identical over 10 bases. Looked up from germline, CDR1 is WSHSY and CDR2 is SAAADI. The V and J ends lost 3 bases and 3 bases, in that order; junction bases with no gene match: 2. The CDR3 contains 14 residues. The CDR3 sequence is CASSEGTGVYEQYF. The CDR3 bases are TGCGCCAGCAGTGAAGGGACAGGGGTCTACGAGCAGTACTTC.

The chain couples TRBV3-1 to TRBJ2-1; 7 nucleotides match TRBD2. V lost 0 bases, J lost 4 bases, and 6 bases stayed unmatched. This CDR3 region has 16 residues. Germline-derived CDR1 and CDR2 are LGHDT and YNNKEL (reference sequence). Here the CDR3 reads CASSQDRGVRYNEQFF. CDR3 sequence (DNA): TGTGCCAGCAGCCAAGATCGGGGGGTACGTTACAATGAGCAGTTCTTC.

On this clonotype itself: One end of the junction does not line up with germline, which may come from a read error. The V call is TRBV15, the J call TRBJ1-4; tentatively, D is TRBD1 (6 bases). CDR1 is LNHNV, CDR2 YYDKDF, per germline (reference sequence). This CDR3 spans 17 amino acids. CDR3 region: CATSPTRDKGSNGKLFF. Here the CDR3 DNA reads TGTGCCACCAGCCCCACCCGGGACAAGGGGAGTAATGGAAAACTGTTTTTT.